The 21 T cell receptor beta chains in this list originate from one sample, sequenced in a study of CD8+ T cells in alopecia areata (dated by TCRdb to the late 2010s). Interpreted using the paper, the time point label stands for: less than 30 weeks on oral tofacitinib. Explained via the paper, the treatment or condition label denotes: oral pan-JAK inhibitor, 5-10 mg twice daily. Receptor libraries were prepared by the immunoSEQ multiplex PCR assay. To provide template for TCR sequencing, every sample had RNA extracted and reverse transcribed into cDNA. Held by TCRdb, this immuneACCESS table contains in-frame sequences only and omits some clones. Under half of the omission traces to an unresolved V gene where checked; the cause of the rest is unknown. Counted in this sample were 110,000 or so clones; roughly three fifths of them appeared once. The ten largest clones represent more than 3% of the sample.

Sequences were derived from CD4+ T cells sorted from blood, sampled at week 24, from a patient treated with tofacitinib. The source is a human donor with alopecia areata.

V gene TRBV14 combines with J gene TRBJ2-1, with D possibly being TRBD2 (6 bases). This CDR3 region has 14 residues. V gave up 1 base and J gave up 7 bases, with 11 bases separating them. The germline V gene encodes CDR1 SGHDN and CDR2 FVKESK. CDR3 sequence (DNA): TGTGCCAGCAGCCAAGTCGGAGGGGAGAATGAGCAGTTCTTC. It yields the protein CASSQVGGENEQFF.

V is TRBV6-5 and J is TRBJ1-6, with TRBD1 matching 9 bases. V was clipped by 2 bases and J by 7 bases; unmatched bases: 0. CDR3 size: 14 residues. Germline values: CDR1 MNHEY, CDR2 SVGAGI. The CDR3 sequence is CASSYTGGNSPLHF. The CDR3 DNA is TGTGCCAGCAGTTACACAGGGGGCAATTCACCCCTCCACTTT.

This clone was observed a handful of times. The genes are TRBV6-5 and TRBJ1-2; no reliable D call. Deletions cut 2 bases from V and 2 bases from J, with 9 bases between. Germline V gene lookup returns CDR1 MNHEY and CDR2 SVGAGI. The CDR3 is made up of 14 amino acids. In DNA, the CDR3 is TGTGCCAGCAGTTACAGGGAGGACAACTATGGCTACACCTTC. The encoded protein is CASSYREDNYGYTF.

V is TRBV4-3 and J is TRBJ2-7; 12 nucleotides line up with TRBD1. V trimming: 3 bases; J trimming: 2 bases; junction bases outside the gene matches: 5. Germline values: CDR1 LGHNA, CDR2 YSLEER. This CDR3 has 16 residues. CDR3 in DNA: TGCGCCAGCAGCCAGGGGACAGGGGGCAATCCCTACGAGCAGTACTTC. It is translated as CASSQGTGGNPYEQYF.

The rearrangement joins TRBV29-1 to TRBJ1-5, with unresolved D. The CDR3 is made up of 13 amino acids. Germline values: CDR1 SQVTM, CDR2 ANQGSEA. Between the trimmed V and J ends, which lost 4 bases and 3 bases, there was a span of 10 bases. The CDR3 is CSVGGQDNQPQHF. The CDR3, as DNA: TGCAGCGTTGGAGGCCAGGACAATCAGCCCCAGCATTTT.

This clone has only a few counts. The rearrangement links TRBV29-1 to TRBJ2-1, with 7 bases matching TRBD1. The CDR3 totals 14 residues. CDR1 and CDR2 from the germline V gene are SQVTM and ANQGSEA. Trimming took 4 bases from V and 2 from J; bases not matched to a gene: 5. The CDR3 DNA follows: TGCAGCGTTGGTAGGGGGCCCACCTACAATGAGCAGTTCTTC. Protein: CSVGRGPTYNEQFF.

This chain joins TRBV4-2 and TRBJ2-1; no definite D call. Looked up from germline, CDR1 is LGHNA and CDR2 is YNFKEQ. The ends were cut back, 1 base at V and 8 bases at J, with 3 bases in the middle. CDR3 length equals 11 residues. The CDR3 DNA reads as TGTGCCAGCAGCCAAGGAGATGAGCAGTTCTTC. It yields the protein CASSQGDEQFF.

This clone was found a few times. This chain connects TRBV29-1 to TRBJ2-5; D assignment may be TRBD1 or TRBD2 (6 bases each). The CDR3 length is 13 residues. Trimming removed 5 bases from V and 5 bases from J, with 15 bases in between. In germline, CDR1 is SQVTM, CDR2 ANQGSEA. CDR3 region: CSVQPRGGETQYF. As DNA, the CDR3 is TGCAGCGTTCAGCCCAGGGGAGGCGAGACCCAGTACTTC. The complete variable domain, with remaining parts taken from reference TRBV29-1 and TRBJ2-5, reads SAVISQKPSRDICQRGTSLTIQCQVDSQVTMMFWYRQQPGQSLTLIATANQGSEATYESGFVIDKFPISRPNLTFSTLTVSNMSPEDSSIYLCSVQPRGGETQYFGPGTRLLVL.

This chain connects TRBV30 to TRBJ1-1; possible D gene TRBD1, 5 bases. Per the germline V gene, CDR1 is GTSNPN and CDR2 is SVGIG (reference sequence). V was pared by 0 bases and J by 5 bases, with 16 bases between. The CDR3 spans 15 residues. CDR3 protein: CAWSVKGVPRTEAFF. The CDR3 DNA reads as TGTGCCTGGAGTGTAAAAGGGGTCCCGCGGACTGAAGCTTTCTTT.

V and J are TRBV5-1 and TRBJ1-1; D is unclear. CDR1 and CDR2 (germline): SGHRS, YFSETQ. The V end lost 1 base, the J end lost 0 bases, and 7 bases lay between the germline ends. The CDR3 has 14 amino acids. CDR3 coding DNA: TGCGCCAGCAGCTTGAACAGCTTGAACACTGAAGCTTTCTTT. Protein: CASSLNSLNTEAFF.

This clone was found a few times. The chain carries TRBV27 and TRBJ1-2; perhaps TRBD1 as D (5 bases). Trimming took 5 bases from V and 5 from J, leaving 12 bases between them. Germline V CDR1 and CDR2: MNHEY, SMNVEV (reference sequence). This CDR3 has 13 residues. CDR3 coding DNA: TGTGCCAGCAGTCCAGTGGCAGGGTATGGCTACACCTTC. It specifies CASSPVAGYGYTF.

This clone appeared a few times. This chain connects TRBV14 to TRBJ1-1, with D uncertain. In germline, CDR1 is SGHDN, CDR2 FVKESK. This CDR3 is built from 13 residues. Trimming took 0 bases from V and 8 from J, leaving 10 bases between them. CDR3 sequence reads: CASSQDLVGEAFF. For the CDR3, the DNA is TGTGCCAGCAGCCAAGATCTGGTGGGGGAAGCTTTCTTT.

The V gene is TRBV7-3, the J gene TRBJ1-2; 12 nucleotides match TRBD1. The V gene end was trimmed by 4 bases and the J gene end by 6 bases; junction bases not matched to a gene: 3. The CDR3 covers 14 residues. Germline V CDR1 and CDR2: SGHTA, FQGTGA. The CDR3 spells CASSSGQGAHGYTF. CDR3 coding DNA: TGTGCCAGCAGCTCGGGACAGGGGGCACATGGCTACACCTTC. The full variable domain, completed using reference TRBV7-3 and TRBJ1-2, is GAGVSQTPSNKVTEKGKYVELRCDPISGHTALYWYRQSLGQGPEFLIYFQGTGAADDSGLPNDRFFAVRPEGSVSTLKIQRTERGDSAVYLCASSSGQGAHGYTFGSGTRLTVV.

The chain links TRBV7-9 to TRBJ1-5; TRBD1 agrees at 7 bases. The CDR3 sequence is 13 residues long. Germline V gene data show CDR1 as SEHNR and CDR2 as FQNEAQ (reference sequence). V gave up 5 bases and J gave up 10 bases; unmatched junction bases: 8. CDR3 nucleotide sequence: TGTGCCAGCAGCACAGGGGATTTACGACCCCAGCATTTT. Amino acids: CASSTGDLRPQHF. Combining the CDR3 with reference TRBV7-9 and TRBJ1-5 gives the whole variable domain DTGVSQNPRHKITKRGQNVTFRCDPISEHNRLYWYRQTLGQGPEFLTYFQNEAQLEKSRLLSDRFSAERPKGSFSTLEIQRTEQGDSAMYLCASSTGDLRPQHFGDGTRLSIL.

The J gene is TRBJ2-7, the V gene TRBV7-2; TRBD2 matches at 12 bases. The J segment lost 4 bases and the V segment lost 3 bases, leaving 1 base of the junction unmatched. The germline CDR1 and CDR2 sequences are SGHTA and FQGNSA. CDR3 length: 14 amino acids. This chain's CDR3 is CASSLTSGGYEQYF. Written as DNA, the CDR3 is TGTGCCAGCAGCTTGACTAGCGGGGGTTACGAGCAGTACTTC.

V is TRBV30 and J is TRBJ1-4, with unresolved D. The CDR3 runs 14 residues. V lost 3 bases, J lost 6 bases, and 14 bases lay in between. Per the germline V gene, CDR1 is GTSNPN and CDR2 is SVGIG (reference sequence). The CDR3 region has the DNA TGTGCCTGGAGCCGTGGGGTGAGGGATGAAAAACTGTTTTTT. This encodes CAWSRGVRDEKLFF.

The CDR3 loop reads CASNAYNEQFF. CDR3 in DNA: TGTGCCAGCAACGCATACAATGAGCAGTTCTTC. The chain carries TRBV7-9 and TRBJ2-1; no clear D. The CDR3 consists of 11 residues. The ends were cut back, 7 bases at V and 4 bases at J, with 5 bases in the middle. Looked up from germline, CDR1 is SEHNR and CDR2 is FQNEAQ (reference sequence).

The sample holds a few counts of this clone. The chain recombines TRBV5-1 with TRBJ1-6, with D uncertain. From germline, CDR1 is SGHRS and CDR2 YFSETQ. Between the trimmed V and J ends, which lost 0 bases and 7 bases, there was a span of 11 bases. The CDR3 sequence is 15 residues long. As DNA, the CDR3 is TGCGCCAGCAGCTTGGTTCCGGGATTGAATTCACCCCTCCACTTT. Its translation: CASSLVPGLNSPLHF.

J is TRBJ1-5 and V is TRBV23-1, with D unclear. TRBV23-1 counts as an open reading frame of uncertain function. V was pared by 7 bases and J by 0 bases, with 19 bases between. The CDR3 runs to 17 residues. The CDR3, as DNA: TGCGCCAGCAACCGGGATCACCGGGAAAATAGCAATCAGCCCCAGCATTTT. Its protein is CASNRDHRENSNQPQHF.

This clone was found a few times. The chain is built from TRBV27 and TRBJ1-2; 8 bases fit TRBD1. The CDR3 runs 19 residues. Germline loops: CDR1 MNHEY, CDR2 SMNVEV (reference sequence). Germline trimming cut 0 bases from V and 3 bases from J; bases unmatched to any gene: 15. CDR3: CASSLSARGHRPSDYGYTF. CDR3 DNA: TGTGCCAGCAGTTTATCAGCCAGGGGGCATCGACCGAGCGACTATGGCTACACCTTC.

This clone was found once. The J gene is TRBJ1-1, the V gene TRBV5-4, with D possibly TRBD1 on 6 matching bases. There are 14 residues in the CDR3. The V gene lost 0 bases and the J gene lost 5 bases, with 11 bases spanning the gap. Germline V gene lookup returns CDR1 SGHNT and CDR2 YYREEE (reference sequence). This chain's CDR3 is CASSLGHGTTEAFF. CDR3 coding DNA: TGTGCCAGCAGCTTGGGACACGGGACAACTGAAGCTTTCTTT.